Listed here is a single TCR beta chain. Its matching antigen is unknown. The repertoire was sequenced with immunoSEQ multiplex PCR; TCRdb's copy has only in-frame clones and lacks some. The table shows about 130,000 clones, with nearly 95% occurring only once. The data belong to a study of T cell responses to AZD1222 COVID-19 vaccine. Study findings and constraints: Recipients of AZD1222 seropositive at baseline numbered only 5 to 7. The breadth and depth of Spike-specific TCRs increased once two AZD1222 doses had been given. Without day 14 samples, only post-peak T cell repertoires were studied.

CDR3 length equals 15 residues. V was pared by 6 bases and J by 7 bases, with 18 bases between. The germline gives CDR1 SGHAT, CDR2 FQNNGV. This clonotype was sampled from an adult in good health. The chain is built from TRBV11-2 and TRBJ1-4; D perhaps matches TRBD1 (5 bases). The material sequenced was peripheral blood, taken on day 0 of AZD1222 vaccination. The CDR3 DNA reads TGTGCCAGCAGTTCTGGGGGGGGTCTGTCTGAAAAACTGTTTTTT. Its translation: CASSSGGGLSEKLFF.